The 2 T cell receptor beta chains presented below share a single source sample, sequenced in a study of early stage breast cancer tumors. Sequencing was performed with immunoSEQ multiplex PCR; in TCRdb, only in-frame clones are kept and a portion is missing. Of more than 65,000 clones listed, approximately 80% are singletons. Source material: blood. These TCRs come from a person in their forties with breast cancer.

This clone was picked up one time. The V gene is TRBV6-1, the J gene TRBJ1-1; D not resolved. Trimming took off 1 base at V and 9 bases at J, with 15 bases between the two ends. The V gene's germline CDR1 is MNHNS and CDR2 SASEGT. The CDR3 runs 14 residues. CDR3 coding DNA: TGTGCCAGCAGTGAAGAAGGGTCGAAGACCAAAGCTTTCTTT. Residues: CASSEEGSKTKAFF.

A few counts support this clone. This chain uses TRBV2 with TRBJ1-3, with TRBD1 matching 8 bases. This CDR3 contains 17 residues. Trimming removed 4 bases from V and 0 bases from J; junction bases left unmatched: 8. Looked up from germline, CDR1 is SNHLY and CDR2 is FYNNEI. This CDR3 reads CASSGERQGSSGNTIYF. In nucleotides, the CDR3 is TGTGCCAGCAGTGGAGAAAGACAGGGGAGCTCTGGAAACACCATATATTTT.